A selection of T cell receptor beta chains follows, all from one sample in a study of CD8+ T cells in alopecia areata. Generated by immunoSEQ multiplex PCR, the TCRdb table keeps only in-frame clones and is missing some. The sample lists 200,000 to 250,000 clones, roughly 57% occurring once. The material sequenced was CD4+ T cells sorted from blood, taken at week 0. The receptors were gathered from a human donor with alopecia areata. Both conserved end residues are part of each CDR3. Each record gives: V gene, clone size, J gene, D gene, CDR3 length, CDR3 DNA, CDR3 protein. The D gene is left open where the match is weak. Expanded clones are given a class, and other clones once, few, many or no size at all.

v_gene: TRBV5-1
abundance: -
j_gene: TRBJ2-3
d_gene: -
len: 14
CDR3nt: TGCGCCACCAAAGAAGGACAGTGGACAGATACGCAGTATTTT
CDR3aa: CATKEGQWTDTQYF

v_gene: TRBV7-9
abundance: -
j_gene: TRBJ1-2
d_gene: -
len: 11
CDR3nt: TGTGCCAGCAGCTTAGCGCACGTCTACACCTTC
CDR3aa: CASSLAHVYTF

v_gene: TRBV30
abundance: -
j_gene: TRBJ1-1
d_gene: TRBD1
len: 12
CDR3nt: TGTGCCCGGGGGACAGGGAACACTGAAGCTTTCTTT
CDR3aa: CARGTGNTEAFF

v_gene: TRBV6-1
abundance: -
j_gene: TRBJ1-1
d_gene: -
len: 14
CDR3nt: TGTGCCAGCAGTGCTGACCTACAAGGGCGTGAAGCTTTCTTT
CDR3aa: CASSADLQGREAFF

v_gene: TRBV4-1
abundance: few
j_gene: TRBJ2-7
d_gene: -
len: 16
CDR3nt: TGCGCCAGCAGCGCCTCACTAGCCAGGGGAGTCTACGAGCAGTACTTC
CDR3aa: CASSASLARGVYEQYF

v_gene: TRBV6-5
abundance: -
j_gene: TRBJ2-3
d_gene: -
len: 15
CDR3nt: TGTGCCAGCAGAGTAGCGGATTTCCGCACAGATACGCAGTATTTT
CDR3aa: CASRVADFRTDTQYF

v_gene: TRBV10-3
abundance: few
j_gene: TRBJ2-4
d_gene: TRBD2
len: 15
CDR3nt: TGTGCCATCAGTGCGGAGGGAGGGACCCAAAACATTCAGTACTTC
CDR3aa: CAISAEGGTQNIQYF

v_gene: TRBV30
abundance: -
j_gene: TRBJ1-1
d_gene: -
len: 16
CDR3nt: TGTGCCTGGAGTGGAATAGGAGGGCAGCTGAACACTGAAGCTTTCTTT
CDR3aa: CAWSGIGGQLNTEAFF

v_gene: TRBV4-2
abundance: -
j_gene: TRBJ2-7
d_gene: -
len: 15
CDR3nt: TGTGCCAGCAGCCCTGGACACATAGTCTCCTACGAGCAGTACTTC
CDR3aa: CASSPGHIVSYEQYF

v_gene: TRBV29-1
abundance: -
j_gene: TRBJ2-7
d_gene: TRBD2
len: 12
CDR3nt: TGCAGCGTAGCGGGGAGCTCCTACGAGCAGTACTTC
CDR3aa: CSVAGSSYEQYF

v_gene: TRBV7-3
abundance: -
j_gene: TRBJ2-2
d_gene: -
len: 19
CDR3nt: TGTGCCAGCAGCTTATCATCGTACAGCGTTCCCGGAAAGACCGGGGAGCTGTTTTTT
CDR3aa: CASSLSSYSVPGKTGELFF

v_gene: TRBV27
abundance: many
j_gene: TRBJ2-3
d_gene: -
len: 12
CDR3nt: TGTGCCAGCAGTTCCCCGGGGTTTACGCAGTATTTT
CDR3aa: CASSSPGFTQYF

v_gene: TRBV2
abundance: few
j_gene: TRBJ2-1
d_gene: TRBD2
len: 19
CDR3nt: TGTGCCAGCAGTGAAGCGCTTGGGACTAGCGGGAGGCTAGACAATGAGCAGTTCTTC
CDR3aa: CASSEALGTSGRLDNEQFF

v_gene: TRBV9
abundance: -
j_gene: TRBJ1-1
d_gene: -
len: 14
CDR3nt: TGTGCCAGCAGCCGCAGGTGGGGGGACACTGAAGCTTTCTTT
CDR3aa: CASSRRWGDTEAFF

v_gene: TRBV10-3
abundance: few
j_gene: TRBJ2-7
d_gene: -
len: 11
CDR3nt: TGTGCCATCAGCGGGGGCGGACAGCAGTACTTC
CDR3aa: CAISGGGQQYF

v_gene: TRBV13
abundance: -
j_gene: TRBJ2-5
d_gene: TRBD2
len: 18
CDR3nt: TGTGCCAGCAGCACGAGGACTAGCGGGAGGGCCTCACAAGAGACCCAGTACTTC
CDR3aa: CASSTRTSGRASQETQYF

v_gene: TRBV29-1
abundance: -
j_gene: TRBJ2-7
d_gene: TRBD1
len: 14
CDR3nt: TGCAGCGTTGCGTTCGGGACAGGGATCTACGAGCAGTACTTC
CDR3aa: CSVAFGTGIYEQYF

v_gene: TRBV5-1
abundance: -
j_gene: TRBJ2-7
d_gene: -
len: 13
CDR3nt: TGCGCCAGCAGCTTCGGAGCGTCCTACGAGCAGTACTTC
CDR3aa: CASSFGASYEQYF

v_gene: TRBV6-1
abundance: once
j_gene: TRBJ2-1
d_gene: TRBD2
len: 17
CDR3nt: TGTGCCAGCAGTGCACCCTCCAGCGCGGGAGCCTACAATGAGCAGTTCTTC
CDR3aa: CASSAPSSAGAYNEQFF

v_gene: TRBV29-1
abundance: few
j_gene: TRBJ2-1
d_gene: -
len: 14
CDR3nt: TGCAGCTCCTCCGGGCAGGACTCAAACGGTGAGCAGTTCTTC
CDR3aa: CSSSGQDSNGEQFF

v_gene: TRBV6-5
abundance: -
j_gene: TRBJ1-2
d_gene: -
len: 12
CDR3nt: TGTGCCATCGGGGGAGCTAACTATGGCTACACCTTC
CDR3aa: CAIGGANYGYTF

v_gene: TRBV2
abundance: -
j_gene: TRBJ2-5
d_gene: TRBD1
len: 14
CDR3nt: TGTGCCAGCGGTGGACCAGGGGGCGCAGAGACCCAGTACTTC
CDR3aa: CASGGPGGAETQYF

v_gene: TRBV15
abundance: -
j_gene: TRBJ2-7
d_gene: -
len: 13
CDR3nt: TGTGCCACCAGCAGGACAGTGAATTACGAGCAGTACTTC
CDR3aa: CATSRTVNYEQYF

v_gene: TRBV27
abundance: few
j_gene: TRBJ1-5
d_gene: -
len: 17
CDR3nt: TGTGCCAGCAGTCTCCGGAACAGCCTCCTGGGCAATCAGCCCCAGCATTTT
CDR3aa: CASSLRNSLLGNQPQHF

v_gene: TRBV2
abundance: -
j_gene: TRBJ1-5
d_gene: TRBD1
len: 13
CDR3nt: TGTGCCAGCACTGACAGGGCCAATCAGCCCCAGCATTTT
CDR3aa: CASTDRANQPQHF

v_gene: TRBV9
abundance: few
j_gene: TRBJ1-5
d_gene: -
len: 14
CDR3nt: TGTGCCAGCAGCACAACCGGGACCCCAGGGCCCCAGCATTTT
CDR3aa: CASSTTGTPGPQHF

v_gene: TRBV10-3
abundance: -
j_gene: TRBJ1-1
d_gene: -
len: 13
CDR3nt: TGTGCCATCAGTGAGTCCGACAGCAAAGAAGCTTTCTTT
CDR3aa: CAISESDSKEAFF

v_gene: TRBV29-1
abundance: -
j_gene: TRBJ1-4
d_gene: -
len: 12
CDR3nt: TGCAGCGGATGGGAGGTGGATGAAAAACTGTTTTTT
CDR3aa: CSGWEVDEKLFF

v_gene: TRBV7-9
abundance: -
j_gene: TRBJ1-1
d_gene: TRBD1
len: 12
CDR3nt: TGTGCCAGCAGCTCCCACAGGGGGGAAGCTTTCTTT
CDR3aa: CASSSHRGEAFF

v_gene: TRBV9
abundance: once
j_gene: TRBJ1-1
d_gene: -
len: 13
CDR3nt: TGTGCCAGCAGCGTTAACACGTACACTGAAGCTTTCTTT
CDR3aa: CASSVNTYTEAFF

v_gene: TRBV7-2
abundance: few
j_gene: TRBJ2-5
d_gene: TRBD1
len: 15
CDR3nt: TGTGCCAGCAGCTACCTAGGACAGGCGGCCGAGACCCAGTACTTC
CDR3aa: CASSYLGQAAETQYF

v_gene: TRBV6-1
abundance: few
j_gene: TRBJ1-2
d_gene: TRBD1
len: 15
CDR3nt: TGTGCCAGCAGTGCCACAGGGGCCCTTAACTATGGCTACACCTTC
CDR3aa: CASSATGALNYGYTF

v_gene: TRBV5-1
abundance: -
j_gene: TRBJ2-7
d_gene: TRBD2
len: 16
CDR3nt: TGCGCCAGCAGCTTGGGAGGAGCGGGGTCGGGCTACGAGCAGTACTTC
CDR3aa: CASSLGGAGSGYEQYF

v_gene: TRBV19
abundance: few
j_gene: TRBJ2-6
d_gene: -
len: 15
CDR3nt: TGTGCCAGTAGATCGAGTTTCTCTGGGGCCAACGTCCTGACTTTC
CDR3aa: CASRSSFSGANVLTF

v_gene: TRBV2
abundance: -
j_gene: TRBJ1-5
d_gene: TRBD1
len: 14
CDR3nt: TGTGCCAGCAGGGCCGGGACAGGGCATCAGCCCCAGCATTTT
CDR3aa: CASRAGTGHQPQHF

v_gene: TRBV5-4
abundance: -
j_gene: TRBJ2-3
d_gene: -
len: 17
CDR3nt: TGTGCCAGCAGCTCAGCGGACTCCTCCCCTAGCACAGATACGCAGTATTTT
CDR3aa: CASSSADSSPSTDTQYF

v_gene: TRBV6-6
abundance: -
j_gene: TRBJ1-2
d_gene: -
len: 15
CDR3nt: TGTGCCACCACCCGGGACACGGGCGGGAGAGGTGGCTACACCTTC
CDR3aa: CATTRDTGGRGGYTF

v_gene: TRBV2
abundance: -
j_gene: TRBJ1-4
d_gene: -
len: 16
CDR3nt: TGTGCCAGCAGAGCCGGGACACCCTTCAGGATTGAAAAACTGTTTTTT
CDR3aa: CASRAGTPFRIEKLFF

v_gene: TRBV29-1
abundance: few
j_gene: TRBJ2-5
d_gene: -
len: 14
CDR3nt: TGCAGCGTTGTTGGCCAGGAAGGGCTAGAGACCCAGTACTTC
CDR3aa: CSVVGQEGLETQYF

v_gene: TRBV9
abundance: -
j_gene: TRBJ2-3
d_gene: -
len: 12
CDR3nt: TGTGCCAGCAGCGTAGGCAGCACCACGCAGTATTTT
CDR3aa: CASSVGSTTQYF

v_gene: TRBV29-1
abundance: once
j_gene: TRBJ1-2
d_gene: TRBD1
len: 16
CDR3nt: TGCAGCGTTGTGGGACAGGGCGCCCAAGGGCTCTATGGCTACACCTTC
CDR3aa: CSVVGQGAQGLYGYTF

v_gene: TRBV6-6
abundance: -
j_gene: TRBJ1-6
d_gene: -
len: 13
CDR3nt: TGTGCCAGCAGGGACCCATCGAATTCACCCCTCCACTTT
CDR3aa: CASRDPSNSPLHF

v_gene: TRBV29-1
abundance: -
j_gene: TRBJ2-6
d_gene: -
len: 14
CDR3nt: TGCAGCGTTACCCAACTAGGCGGGGCCAACGTCCTGACTTTC
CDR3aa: CSVTQLGGANVLTF

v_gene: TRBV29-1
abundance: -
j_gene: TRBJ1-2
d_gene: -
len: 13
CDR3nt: TGCAGCGTGCGACAGAATCCCAGCTATGGCTACACCTTC
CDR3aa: CSVRQNPSYGYTF

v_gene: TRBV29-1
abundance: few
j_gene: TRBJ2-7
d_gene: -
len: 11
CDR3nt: TGCAGCGTCGGACTGAACTACGAGCAGTACTTC
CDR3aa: CSVGLNYEQYF

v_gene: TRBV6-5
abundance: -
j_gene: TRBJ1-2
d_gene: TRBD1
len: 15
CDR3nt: TGTGCCAGCAGTTACCGGACAGGGGGTGACTATGGCTACACCTTC
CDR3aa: CASSYRTGGDYGYTF

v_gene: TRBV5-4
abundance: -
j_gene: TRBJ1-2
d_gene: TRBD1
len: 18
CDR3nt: TGTGCCAGCAGCTTGGCGTTCCGTGAAGACAGGGTGGCAGGGGGCTACACCTTC
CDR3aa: CASSLAFREDRVAGGYTF

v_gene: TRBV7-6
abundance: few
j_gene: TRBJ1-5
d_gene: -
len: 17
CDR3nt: TGTGCCAGCAGCCTACTGCCGGACCTCGGGGGCAATCAGCCCCAGCATTTT
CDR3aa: CASSLLPDLGGNQPQHF

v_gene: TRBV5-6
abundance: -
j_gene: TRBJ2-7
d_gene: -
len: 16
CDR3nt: TGTGCCAGCAGCTCACCTCGTCGGGGGAAAGCCTACGAGCAGTACTTC
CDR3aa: CASSSPRRGKAYEQYF

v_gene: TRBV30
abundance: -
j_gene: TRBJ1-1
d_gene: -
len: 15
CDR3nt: TGTGCCTGGAGTGTACCCCTTACCGGGGACACTGAAGCTTTCTTT
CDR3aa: CAWSVPLTGDTEAFF

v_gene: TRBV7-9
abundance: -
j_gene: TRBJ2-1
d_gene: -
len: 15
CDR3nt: TGTGCCAGCAGCGGAACCACGAGCTCCTACAATGAGCAGTTCTTC
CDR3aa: CASSGTTSSYNEQFF

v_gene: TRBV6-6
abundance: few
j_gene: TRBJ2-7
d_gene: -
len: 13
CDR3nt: TGTGCCAGCAGTTACTCTCAGATCTACGAGCAGTACTTC
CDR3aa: CASSYSQIYEQYF

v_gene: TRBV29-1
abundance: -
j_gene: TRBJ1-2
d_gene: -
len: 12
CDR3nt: TGCAGCGTGCGGTGGCAGGACTATGGCTACACCTTC
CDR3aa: CSVRWQDYGYTF

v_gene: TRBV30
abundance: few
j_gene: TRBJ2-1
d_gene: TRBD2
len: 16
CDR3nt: TGTGCCTGGAGTGGTCCTAGCGGGAGAACCTACAATGAGCAGTTCTTC
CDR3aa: CAWSGPSGRTYNEQFF

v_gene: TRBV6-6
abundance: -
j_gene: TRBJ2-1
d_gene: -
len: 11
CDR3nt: TGTGCCAGCAGCCAGAGGGGAATTGGGTTCTTC
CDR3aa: CASSQRGIGFF

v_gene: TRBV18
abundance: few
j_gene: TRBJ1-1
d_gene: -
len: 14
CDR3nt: TGTGCCAGCTCGACGGCCGGTCGGAACACTGAAGCTTTCTTT
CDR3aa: CASSTAGRNTEAFF

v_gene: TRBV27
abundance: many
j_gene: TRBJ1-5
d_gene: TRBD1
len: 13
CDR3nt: TGTGCCAGCGGGGGACAGAGCAATCAGCCCCAGCATTTT
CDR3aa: CASGGQSNQPQHF

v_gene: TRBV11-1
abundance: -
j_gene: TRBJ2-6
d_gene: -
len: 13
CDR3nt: TGTGCCAGCAGCAAGGACTCGAGGGGCGTCCTGACTTTC
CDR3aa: CASSKDSRGVLTF

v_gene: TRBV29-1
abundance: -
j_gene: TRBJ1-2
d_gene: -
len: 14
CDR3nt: TGCAGCGTTGGGAAAGAGTCGGCAGGGTATGGCTACACCTTC
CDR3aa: CSVGKESAGYGYTF

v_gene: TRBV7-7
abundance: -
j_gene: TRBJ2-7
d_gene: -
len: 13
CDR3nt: TGTGCCAGCAGCTTGGGACATTTGGACGAGCAGTACTTC
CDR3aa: CASSLGHLDEQYF